A single sample gave rise to the 12 T cell receptor beta chains below, sequenced in a study of CD8 T cell repertoires and HIV-1 epitope variants (dated by TCRdb to 2020 to 2022). Their antigen targets remain unknown. Library preparation was by the immunoSEQ multiplex PCR assay. The immuneACCESS repertoire file appears here via TCRdb, limited to in-frame rearrangements. These files lack a portion of the clones; in checked studies, under half of the deficit traces to unresolved V genes, and the cause of the others is not known. For this sample there are approximately 6,000 clones; around three fifths appear just once. The ten most abundant clones make up approximately 42% of the sample. Input material: cultured CD8+ T cells derived from PBMCs. The receptors shown here come from a male donor with HIV.

The chain recombines TRBV4-2 with TRBJ2-7; D ambiguous. Trimming took 0 bases from V and 3 from J, leaving 9 bases between them. In germline, CDR1 is LGHNA, CDR2 YNFKEQ. The CDR3 consists of 14 residues. The CDR3 DNA sequence: TGTGCCAGCAGCCAAGATCTTGGAAGCTACGAGCAGTACTTC. Amino acids: CASSQDLGSYEQYF.

This clone qualifies as medium-sized. This rearrangement joins TRBV27 to TRBJ2-7; D could derive from TRBD1 or TRBD2 (5 bases each). Germline V gene sequence: CDR1 MNHEY, CDR2 SMNVEV (reference sequence). The V end was cut by 0 bases, the J end by 0 bases, with 12 bases between. The CDR3 is 16 amino acids. The CDR3 nucleotides read TGTGCCAGCAGTTTATCGGTTGGGACGTACTCCTACGAGCAGTACTTC. It translates to CASSLSVGTYSYEQYF.

J is TRBJ2-5 and V is TRBV19, with TRBD2 identical over 13 bases. V was pared by 3 bases and J by 4 bases, with 8 bases of the junction left unmatched. Germline CDR1 and CDR2: LNHDA and SQIVND (reference sequence). The CDR3 is made up of 17 amino acids. The CDR3 region is CASSMRTSGSLIETQYF. The CDR3 DNA follows: TGTGCCAGTAGTATGCGGACTAGCGGGAGTTTAATAGAGACCCAGTACTTC.

The chain carries TRBV7-9 and TRBJ1-1; 7 nucleotides agree with TRBD1. Unmatched junction bases numbered 15, after V lost 5 bases and J lost 6 bases. The CDR3 length is 16 residues. Germline-derived CDR1 and CDR2 are SEHNR and FQNEAQ (reference sequence). CDR3 region: CASSLRVGTEVAEAFF. The CDR3 bases are TGTGCCAGCAGCCTCCGTGTTGGGACAGAGGTCGCTGAAGCTTTCTTT.

The chain carries TRBV5-4 and TRBJ2-7; D is possibly TRBD1 (5 bases). Germline lookup yields CDR1 SGHNT and CDR2 YYREEE (reference sequence). This CDR3 has 13 amino acids. V was shortened by 1 base and J by 3 bases, with 8 bases between the two germline ends. The DNA of the CDR3 is TGTGCCAGCAGCTTGCCAGGGTACTACGAGCAGTACTTC. Amino acid sequence: CASSLPGYYEQYF.

This chain joins TRBV10-3 and TRBJ2-7; 7 nucleotides align to TRBD2. Germline lookup yields CDR1 ENHRY and CDR2 SYGVKD. The CDR3 sequence is 12 residues long. The junction had 2 bases not matched to a gene; V was cut back by 4 bases and J by 5 bases. The CDR3 nucleotides are TGTGCCATCAGTGCAACTAGCGACGAGCAGTACTTC. This translates into CAISATSDEQYF.

This chain links TRBV27 with TRBJ1-5; no reliable D call. Trimming shortened V by 0 bases and J by 0 bases, and 6 bases separated the two germline ends. Germline V gives CDR1 MNHEY, CDR2 SMNVEV (reference sequence). The CDR3 is 15 residues long. CDR3 protein: CASSLSSLSNQPQHF. CDR3 DNA sequence: TGTGCCAGCAGTTTATCGAGTCTTAGCAATCAGCCCCAGCATTTT.

J is TRBJ1-2 and V is TRBV4-2; D is possibly TRBD1 (5 bases). Germline V gene data show CDR1 as LGHNA and CDR2 as YNFKEQ. This CDR3 contains 14 residues. V dropped 0 bases and J dropped 4 bases, with 9 bases sitting between them. The CDR3 bases are TGTGCCAGCAGCCAAGAAGTGAGGGGCTATGGCTACACCTTC. Its translation is CASSQEVRGYGYTF.

This clone turned up a few times. The CDR3 loop is CASSLDRGSGELFF. The DNA for the CDR3 is TGTGCCAGCAGCTTGGATCGAGGGTCCGGGGAGCTGTTTTTT. The chain carries TRBV5-4 and TRBJ2-2, with D perhaps matching TRBD2 (5 bases). The germline V gene encodes CDR1 SGHNT and CDR2 YYREEE (reference sequence). Trimming removed 0 bases from V and 6 bases from J, with 9 bases in between. CDR3 size: 14 residues.

The chain couples TRBV7-2 to TRBJ2-7; 8 nucleotides line up with TRBD1. The V gene end was trimmed by 7 bases and the J gene end by 7 bases; junction bases not matched to a gene: 12. Germline lookup yields CDR1 SGHTA and CDR2 FQGNSA. The CDR3 totals 14 residues. The CDR3 reads CASTPPGGAGEQYF. CDR3 DNA: TGTGCCAGCACCCCCCCAGGGGGCGCGGGGGAGCAGTACTTC.

In nucleotides, the CDR3 is TGCGCCAGCAGCCAAGATCACGGAGGGGGGACTACCGGGGAGCTGTTTTTT. Protein product: CASSQDHGGGTTGELFF. This chain uses TRBV4-3 with TRBJ2-2; D could derive from TRBD1 or TRBD2 (6 bases each). This CDR3 region has 17 residues. Germline loops: CDR1 LGHNA, CDR2 YSLEER. V was shortened by 0 bases and J by 5 bases, with 16 bases between the two germline ends.

This clone has just a few counts. The rearrangement joins TRBV6-1 to TRBJ2-6; D may be TRBD1 (5 bases). The CDR3 is 15 residues long. Germline V gives CDR1 MNHNS, CDR2 SASEGT. Trimming took off 11 bases at V and 0 bases at J, with 14 bases between the two ends. DNA of the CDR3: TGTGCCTCCCGTCTAGGGGACTCTGGGGCCAACGTCCTGACTTTC. Residues: CASRLGDSGANVLTF.